This entry concerns a single T cell receptor beta chain. This clonotype has more than one count but fewer than ten. Its antigen remains unidentified. Base-call qualities are not available, and no considerably larger clone is one nucleotide away. These data belong to a study of yellow fever vaccine responses in identical twins (dated by TCRdb to 2016 to 2019). About the full investigation: The study precisely tracked vaccine-responding T cell clones in identical twins. Broader findings and caveats from the paper: According to the authors, in identical twins the way T cells responded to vaccination appeared partly convergent and partly personalized.

The library was generated by RT-PCR. Instrument used: Illumina HiSeq 2500. TCRdb applied fastp at Q25 and MiXCR to the public reads, then kept only in-frame beta chains. Rows merge per CDR3 protein into single entries with the most common DNA and genes. Present in this sample are about 21,000 distinct CDR3 sequences, roughly 80% of which were seen just once. The ten largest clones represent roughly 5% of the sample. V is shortened by 4 bases, J by 2 bases, and the region joining them spans 6 bases. The CDR3 has 12 amino acids, counting the end cysteine and phenylalanine. Solely the CDR3 DNA is kept, with 36 bases framed from the first base. From a lookup of the germline V gene, CDR1 and CDR2 are MDHEN and SYDVKM.

This TCR came from a woman between 18 and 30 years old who received the yellow fever vaccine. Donor details come from another sample of the same person, matched by shared clones. Sequencing used T cells from blood (PBMCs), unsorted or a sorted subset (not recorded which), obtained before or after yellow fever vaccination (not recorded which). The V and J segments used are TRBV28 and TRBJ2-7; a tentative D call is TRBD2 (5 bases match). The CDR3 here reads CASSSGAYEQYF. The nucleotide sequence reads as follows: TGTGCCAGCAGTTCCGGGGCCTACGAGCAGTACTTC.